This T cell receptor beta chain was captured by sequencing in a study of lymphopenia after photon versus proton radiotherapy. Study results and caveats: A bigger post-nadir fall in TCR diversity correlated inversely with survival time in deceased patients. Only patients who died were analyzed for survival; proton advantage is unproven. After the lymphocyte nadir, photon-treated repertoires showed oligoclonal expansion, especially of CD8+ Temra cells.

This clone was counted only a few times. Its matching antigen is unknown. Sequenced by immunoSEQ multiplex PCR; TCRdb stores in-frame clones only, minus some. The data contain approximately 62,000 clones, about 81% of them singletons. Sample: peripheral blood, taken from a patient treated with proton-based radiotherapy. This receptor was identified in a man aged 60 to 75 with pancreatic cancer.

CDR3 DNA sequence: TGTGCCAGCAGCCCAAAACTTAGACTAGCGGGGAACACCGGGGAGCTGTTTTTT. Its protein is CASSPKLRLAGNTGELFF. The chain couples TRBV7-9 to TRBJ2-2; TRBD2 aligns across 10 bases. The junction had 10 bases not matched to a gene; V was cut back by 5 bases and J by 1 base. This CDR3 spans 18 amino acids. The germline gives CDR1 SEHNR, CDR2 FQNEAQ (reference sequence).